The subject of this entry is one TCR beta chain. A much larger clone sits a single nucleotide away, making a read error possible. This CDR3 contains 13 residues. The germline CDR1 and CDR2 sequences are SGHAT and FQNNGV. Individuals with ophthalmopathy presented a Clinical Activity Score of at least 3, a NOSPECS grade of at least 4 and a duration under 3 months. The PBMCs studied were ones that came from about 10 ml fresh peripheral blood. This entry is derived from a study of T cells in Graves' hyperthyroidism and ophthalmopathy. The CDR3 regions of TCR beta were amplified from RNA transcripts. The HTBI set primed first-round TCR CDR3 RT-PCR. MiXCR, run by TCRdb on the multiplex PCR reads, gives a single entry per CDR3 protein. The data contain hundreds of thousands of distinct CDR3 sequences, about a sixth of them singletons.

The chain links TRBV11-2 to TRBJ2-1, with D perhaps TRBD2 (5 bases). The sample taken for sequencing was blood. This TCR was sampled from a woman in her thirties or forties with Graves' ophthalmopathy. CDR3: CVSSQSLANEQFF. DNA of the CDR3: TGTGTCAGCAGCCAATCTCTAGCTAATGAGCAGTTCTTC.